One and the same sample provided the 20 T cell receptor beta chains below, sequenced in a study of human T cells and chemical hapten exposure. MiXCR, run by TCRdb on the RACE reads, gives a single entry per CDR3 protein. The table includes some 50,000 distinct CDR3 sequences, roughly 4.5% detected once. Described time point: healthy volunteer bleed at 2 weeks. Total RNA came from unfractionated whole blood. The specimen sequenced was whole blood. Source of these receptors: a female donor in good health. Some clones in this sample may be carry-over from other donors' samples.

This clonotype was recorded many times. The chain combines TRBV5-1 with TRBJ2-2, with 9 bases fitting TRBD1. J lost 6 bases, V lost 5 bases, and 20 bases had no gene match. There are 19 residues in the CDR3. From germline, CDR1 is SGHRS and CDR2 YFSETQ. The CDR3 is CASSVPPGPGQGFSGELFF. CDR3 nucleotides: TGCGCCAGCAGTGTCCCACCAGGACCGGGACAGGGTTTCTCCGGGGAGCTGTTTTTT.

This clonotype was counted at least ten times. The chain employs TRBV14 and TRBJ1-1, with 7 bases fitting TRBD1. The CDR3 consists of 17 residues. Trimming at V came to 0 bases and at J to 7 bases, leaving 14 bases not matched to a gene. Germline V CDR1 and CDR2: SGHDN, FVKESK. CDR3 in DNA: TGTGCCAGCAGCCAAGAAGGCCTGGACAGGCCCTCGATTGAAGCTTTCTTT. It translates to CASSQEGLDRPSIEAFF.

In its sample, this clonotype was seen a few times. The chain links TRBV20-1 to TRBJ2-3; maybe TRBD2 (5 bases). From germline, CDR1 is DFQATT and CDR2 SNEGSKA (reference sequence). The V gene lost 2 bases and the J gene lost 4 bases, with 13 bases spanning the gap. The CDR3 runs 14 residues. CDR3 nucleotide sequence: TGCAGTGCTAGACTAGCTCGACCTGCAGATACGCAGTATTTT. This codes for CSARLARPADTQYF.

The table lists this clonotype with many counts. V usage is TRBV7-2 and J usage is TRBJ1-5, with no clear D. This CDR3 is 15 amino acids long. In germline, CDR1 is SGHTA, CDR2 FQGNSA. V lost 1 base to trimming and J lost 2 bases, with 9 bases between them. CDR3 region: CASSLDLGGNQPQHF. CDR3 bases: TGTGCCAGCAGCTTAGATCTTGGGGGCAATCAGCCCCAGCATTTT. Together with reference TRBV7-2 and TRBJ1-5, the CDR3 gives the full variable domain: GAGVSQSPSNKVTEKGKDVELRCDPISGHTALYWYRQSLGQGLEFLIYFQGNSAPDKSGLPSDRFSAERTGGSVSTLTIQRTQQEDSAVYLCASSLDLGGNQPQHFGDGTRLSIL.

This clonotype was counted at least ten times. CDR3 residues: CASSLFGSSVDEQFF. The CDR3 DNA is TGCGCCAGCAGCTTGTTCGGTAGCTCGGTAGATGAGCAGTTCTTC. V gene TRBV5-1 combines with J gene TRBJ2-1; no firm D call. V shed 1 base and J shed 8 bases, with 16 bases lying between them. The CDR3 loop spans 15 amino acids. The germline V gene has CDR1 SGHRS and CDR2 YFSETQ. Looking up the rest from reference TRBV5-1 and TRBJ2-1 gives the full variable domain: KAGVTQTPRYLIKTRGQQVTLSCSPISGHRSVSWYQQTPGQGLQFLFEYFSETQRNKGNFPGRFSGRQFSNSRSEMNVSTLELGDSALYLCASSLFGSSVDEQFFGPGTRLTVL.

Ten or more counts support this clonotype. The chain combines TRBV5-5 with TRBJ2-7, with TRBD1 matching 11 bases. Germline trimming cut 3 bases from V and 4 bases from J; bases unmatched to any gene: 6. Per the germline V gene, CDR1 is SGHKS and CDR2 is YYEKEE (reference sequence). CDR3 length: 15 residues. In nucleotides, the CDR3 is TGTGCCAGCAGCTCCGGACAGGGGGCAGGGTACGAGCAGTACTTC. This translates into CASSSGQGAGYEQYF.

This clonotype showed up many times. The genes are TRBV3-1 and TRBJ2-3; unclear D gene. The germline V gene has CDR1 LGHDT and CDR2 YNNKEL (reference sequence). Trimming shortened V by 0 bases and J by 4 bases, and 11 bases separated the two germline ends. This CDR3 spans 15 amino acids. CDR3: CASSQEIGRADTQYF. In DNA, the CDR3 is TGTGCCAGCAGCCAAGAGATCGGTCGGGCAGATACGCAGTATTTT.

At least ten counts were recorded for this clonotype. The genes are TRBV4-3 and TRBJ2-1, with 9 bases aligning to TRBD1. The CDR3 contains 17 residues. In germline, CDR1 is LGHNA, CDR2 YSLEER. V was clipped by 0 bases and J by 1 base; unmatched bases: 4. DNA for the CDR3: TGCGCCAGCAGCCAAGAAACCGGGACAGGGTCCTACAATGAGCAGTTCTTC. Translation: CASSQETGTGSYNEQFF.

Ten or more counts support this clonotype. The chain links TRBV12-3 or TRBV12-4 to TRBJ1-6; D remains ambiguous. The CDR3 sequence is 13 residues long. Trimming removed 3 bases at V and 9 bases at J, with 9 bases between. The DNA of the CDR3 is TGTGCCAGCAGTTTCCAGCAAACTTCACCCCTCCACTTT. The encoded protein is CASSFQQTSPLHF.

This clonotype came up many times. The chain links TRBV7-9 to TRBJ1-6, with no clear D. V shed 4 bases and J shed 4 bases, with 11 bases lying between them. There are 15 residues in the CDR3. CDR1 and CDR2 from the germline V gene are SEHNR and FQNEAQ (reference sequence). The CDR3 loop reads CASSSNTEYNSPLHF. CDR3 sequence (DNA): TGTGCCAGCAGCTCGAACACCGAGTATAATTCACCCCTCCACTTT.

This clonotype was detected many times. The genes are TRBV2 and TRBJ1-6; 8 bases are shared with TRBD1. The CDR3 consists of 17 residues. Germline V gene sequence: CDR1 SNHLY, CDR2 FYNNEI. Trimming at V came to 6 bases and at J to 0 bases, leaving 7 bases not matched to a gene. CDR3 bases: TGTGCCAGCAGAGGTAGACAGGGGAGCTCCTATAATTCACCCCTCCACTTT. As protein: CASRGRQGSSYNSPLHF.

This clonotype was seen a handful of times. This chain connects TRBV5-1 to TRBJ2-4, with D perhaps TRBD1 (6 bases). This CDR3 region has 16 residues. V was shortened by 4 bases and J by 2 bases, with 16 bases between the two germline ends. Germline V CDR1 and CDR2: SGHRS, YFSETQ. The CDR3 DNA reads as TGCGCCAGCAGCCCACGAGGGCAGGGGACCAAAAACATTCAGTACTTC. It translates to CASSPRGQGTKNIQYF.

In this sample, this clonotype turned up many times. The chain links TRBV4-3 to TRBJ2-3; TRBD2 matches 10 bases. This CDR3 is 16 amino acids long. The germline CDR1 and CDR2 sequences are LGHNA and YSLEER. With 1 base clipped from V and 6 bases from J, the junction kept 7 bases outside the gene matches. The DNA for the CDR3 is TGCGCCAGCAGCCAAGGAGGAGGTAGCGGGGGGGATACGCAGTATTTT. It codes for CASSQGGGSGGDTQYF.

The table lists this clonotype with many counts. The J gene is TRBJ2-3, the V gene TRBV7-8; the match to TRBD1 covers 11 bases. V shed 8 bases, J shed 0 bases, and the junction held 7 bases outside the gene matches. The V gene's germline CDR1 is SGHVS and CDR2 FQNEAQ. This CDR3 region has 16 residues. The CDR3 region is CASGQGAPRSTDTQYF. In DNA form, the CDR3 reads TGTGCCAGCGGACAGGGGGCACCCCGAAGCACAGATACGCAGTATTTT.

This clonotype showed up just once. A clone one base away is much larger, so this may be a read error. The CDR3 nucleotides are TGTGCCAGCAGCTTAGGCCCGTATAGCAATCAGCCCCAGTATTTT. Translated: CASSLGPYSNQPQYF. The V gene is TRBV7-8, the J gene TRBJ1-5, with D unresolved. The J call is in doubt because the DNA end fits TRBJ2-3 better. This CDR3 is built from 15 residues. Per germline, CDR1 SGHVS and CDR2 FQNEAQ.

Details on this clonotype: Given a much more abundant clone one base away, this may be a read error. Here the CDR3 reads CASNALERGAEQFF. CDR3 sequence (DNA): TGTGCCAGTAACGCCCTCGAAAGAGGGGCTGAGCAGTTCTTC. The chain joins TRBV19 to TRBJ2-1; D is tentatively TRBD1 or TRBD2 (5 bases each). Looked up from germline, CDR1 is LNHDA and CDR2 is SQIVND (reference sequence). The CDR3 runs 14 residues. Trimming shortened V by 7 bases and J by 9 bases, and 19 bases separated the two germline ends.

The chain has TRBV2 and TRBJ2-2; TRBD2 is a possible D gene (5 bases). Germline values: CDR1 SNHLY, CDR2 FYNNEI. Trimming took off 3 bases at V and 7 bases at J, with 12 bases between the two ends. CDR3 length: 14 residues. This CDR3 is CASSETIAGGELFF. The CDR3 coding sequence is TGTGCCAGCAGTGAGACGATCGCGGGCGGGGAGCTGTTTTTT.

This clonotype has ten or more counts. V and J are TRBV27 and TRBJ2-3; 7 bases agree with TRBD2. The V gene's germline CDR1 is MNHEY and CDR2 SMNVEV (reference sequence). This CDR3 spans 16 amino acids. The junction had 14 bases not matched to a gene; V was cut back by 8 bases and J by 3 bases. Here the CDR3 DNA reads TGTGCCAGCTTCTGTGACCCACTAGCGCTTACAGATACGCAGTATTTT. It codes for CASFCDPLALTDTQYF.

This clonotype was detected ten times or more. V and J are TRBV12-3 or TRBV12-4 and TRBJ1-5, with D perhaps TRBD1 (5 bases). Deletions cut 2 bases from V and 2 bases from J, with 7 bases between. The CDR3 length is 14 residues. The CDR3 spells CASSLRGGNQPQHF. The DNA of the CDR3 is TGTGCCAGCAGTTTACGGGGGGGCAATCAGCCCCAGCATTTT.

This clonotype was observed many times. CDR3 nucleotide sequence: TGTGCCAGCAGCGTAGTGCCCCTCCGGAGTAAGGCCCGGGACACAGCTAGGAGCAATCAGCCCCAGCATTTT. Amino acid sequence: CASSVVPLRSKARDTARSNQPQHF. The V call is TRBV9, the J call TRBJ1-5; possibly TRBD1 for D (6 bases). Germline values: CDR1 SGDLS, CDR2 YYNGEE. The CDR3 has 24 residues. V gave up 0 bases and J gave up 1 base, with 35 bases separating them.